The entry below describes one T cell receptor beta chain. Its antigen is unknown. Focal radiation plus CTLA-4 blockade with ipilimumab was administered to patients who had chemo-refractory metastatic non-small-cell lung cancer. Method: immunoSEQ multiplex PCR; TCRdb's copy keeps in-frame clones and lacks some. The repertoire consists of fewer than 55,000 clones, with roughly 81% occurring once and the leading ten covering around a quarter. This entry is derived from a study of radiotherapy plus CTLA-4 blockade in lung cancer. Study-level information: For 15% to 20% of patients, objective responses occurred, and approximately 30% had disease control.

Findings and caveats of the study: Early blood T cell clone dynamics reportedly forecast response best, with interferon-beta. Subsequent to radiotherapy plus ipilimumab, tumor-derived TCR clones underwent expansion in blood.

The clonotype was recovered from a human donor with non-small cell lung cancer whose response to radiotherapy plus ipilimumab could not be evaluated. The sequences come from peripheral blood, collected from a patient treated with radiotherapy plus ipilimumab.

CDR3 residues: CASSQEQAQPQHF. CDR3 coding DNA: TGCGCCAGCAGCCAAGAGCAGGCACAGCCCCAGCATTTT. J is TRBJ1-5 and V is TRBV4-1; D gene uncertain. The CDR3 contains 13 residues. Germline CDR1 is MGHRA and CDR2 is YSYEKL. Between the trimmed V and J ends, which lost 0 bases and 7 bases, there was a span of 7 bases.